This TCR beta chain was sequenced in a study of T cells in Graves' hyperthyroidism and ophthalmopathy. Study details: Peripheral blood was obtained at initial diagnosis, preceding any treatment.

A few counts support this clonotype. Template material for amplifying TCR beta CDR3 regions consisted of RNA transcripts. HTBI primers drove first-round RT-PCR of the TCR CDR3. TCRdb reprocessed the multiplex PCR reads with MiXCR, giving one entry per CDR3 protein. The sample contains about 560,000 distinct CDR3 sequences, 16% of which appear only once. The CDR3 extends over 14 amino acids. Per the germline V gene, CDR1 is SEHNR and CDR2 is FQNEAQ (reference sequence). J gave up 6 bases and V 5 bases, and 7 bases lay outside the gene matches. The sequenced sample consisted of blood. The V gene is TRBV7-9, the J gene TRBJ2-7; 10 nucleotides line up with TRBD1. The origin of this receptor is a woman aged 18 to 35 with Graves' hyperthyroidism. The DNA for the CDR3 is TGTGCCAGCAGCCCAGGGACAGGGGCGATCGAGCAGTACTTC. As protein: CASSPGTGAIEQYF. Together with reference TRBV7-9 and TRBJ2-7, the CDR3 gives the full variable domain: DTGVSQNPRHKITKRGQNVTFRCDPISEHNRLYWYRQTLGQGPEFLTYFQNEAQLEKSRLLSDRFSAERPKGSFSTLEIQRTEQGDSAMYLCASSPGTGAIEQYFGPGTRLTVT.